The entry below describes one T cell receptor beta chain. One junction end does not reproduce the germline sequence, and a read error may be involved. This CDR3 has 13 amino acids. The V gene's germline CDR1 is SEHNR and CDR2 FQNEAQ (reference sequence). Source study methods: The authors estimated nucleated cell counts from reference gene primer amplification. Data came from immunoSEQ multiplex PCR; TCRdb stores just in-frame clones and leaves some out. V, J and clone size derive from that table, while D and trimming were established from the DNA sequence. The top ten clones hold roughly 4.6% of a sample with approximately 190,000 clones, 84% of them seen once. These data come from a study of blood T cell repertoires in COVID-19. Study summary: The United States, Italy and Spain were the sources of the acute and convalescent COVID-19 samples. T cells, B-cell-depleted T cells, or PBMCs provided the cDNA or gDNA that served as material.

The sequence was collected from a woman aged 70-85 years with active or convalescent COVID-19. The V and J genes are TRBV7-9 and TRBJ1-4; perhaps TRBD1 as D (5 bases). Input material: peripheral blood. The CDR3: CASSNHLEGPPIF. The CDR3 region has the DNA TGTGCCAGCAGCAACCACCTGGAGGGGCCCCCGATTTTT.